A single sample gave rise to the 19 T cell receptor beta chains below, sequenced in a study of blood T cell repertoires in COVID-19. Produced via immunoSEQ multiplex PCR; TCRdb's table is partial and in-frame only. The sample carries roughly 450,000 clones, around 91% recorded once. Sequencing input: PBMCs or T cells enriched from blood (not recorded which). The receptors were sampled from a man younger than 35 who had recovered from COVID-19.

The chain combines TRBV3-1 (or the pseudogene TRBV3-2) with TRBJ2-1, with 11 bases lining up with TRBD2. Germline V gene data show CDR1 as LGHDT and CDR2 as YNNKEL (reference sequence). V lost 1 base, J lost 9 bases, and 8 bases stayed unmatched. The CDR3 is 16 amino acids. The CDR3: CASSQGSLAGGFEQFF. The CDR3 coding sequence is TGTGCCAGCAGCCAAGGAAGTCTAGCGGGGGGTTTTGAGCAGTTCTTC.

The genes are TRBV3-1 (or the pseudogene TRBV3-2) and TRBJ1-1, with D unclear. The length of the CDR3 is 16 residues. The V and J ends lost 1 base and 5 bases respectively, with 17 bases between them. CDR1 is LGHDT, CDR2 YNNKEL, per germline (reference sequence). In DNA form, the CDR3 reads TGTGCCAGCAGCCAAGCTACGCCCACCGGCAGGACTGAAGCTTTCTTT. Translation gives CASSQATPTGRTEAFF.

The chain joins TRBV5-7 to TRBJ2-4, with TRBD1 matching 8 bases. TRBV5-7 is an ORF, and what it does is uncertain. This CDR3 contains 14 residues. V trimming: 4 bases; J trimming: 6 bases; junction bases outside the gene matches: 6. The CDR3 DNA is TGTGCCAGCAGCCGCCGGGACAGGTTAAACATTCAGTACTTC. Protein sequence: CASSRRDRLNIQYF.

This clone was seen a few times. This chain connects TRBV5-1 to TRBJ2-2; D may be TRBD1 (6 bases). The germline V gene encodes CDR1 SGHRS and CDR2 YFSETQ. Trimming pared 0 bases from V and 5 bases from J, leaving 11 bases between. The CDR3 has 15 amino acids. The CDR3 sequence is CASSLAPGETGELFF. CDR3 DNA sequence: TGCGCCAGCAGCTTGGCCCCAGGGGAAACCGGGGAGCTGTTTTTT.

The rearrangement joins TRBV21-1 to TRBJ2-7; the table's D call, TRBD2, has no DNA check behind it. TRBV21-1 is marked as a pseudogene. The length of the CDR3 is 18 residues. CDR3 DNA sequence: TGTGCCAGCAGCCCTATAGGACTAGCGGGGGGACCTACCTACGAGCAGTACTTC. Its translation: CASSPIGLAGGPTYEQYF.

The chain has TRBV19 and TRBJ2-3; D unclear. Looked up from germline, CDR1 is LNHDA and CDR2 is SQIVND (reference sequence). Trimming removed 6 bases at V and 1 base at J, with 8 bases between. The length of the CDR3 is 13 residues. The CDR3 DNA sequence: TGTGCCAGTAGGCCCCGCGGCACAGATACGCAGTATTTT. Translating gives CASRPRGTDTQYF.

The V call is TRBV28, the J call TRBJ1-6; a possible D gene is TRBD1 (6 bases). Trimming left V 2 bases short and J 0 bases short, with 14 bases between. Looked up from germline, CDR1 is MDHEN and CDR2 is SYDVKM. The CDR3 is 18 amino acids. The CDR3 nucleotides are TGTGCCAGCAGTTTAGGACAAGGGGGTATCTCCTATAATTCACCCCTCCACTTT. Translation: CASSLGQGGISYNSPLHF.

The chain combines TRBV5-1 with TRBJ2-1; TRBD1 is a possible D gene (6 bases). The germline V and J ends were trimmed by 0 bases and 7 bases, with 14 bases remaining between them. Germline lookup yields CDR1 SGHRS and CDR2 YFSETQ. The CDR3 runs to 15 residues. CDR3 sequence: CASSLEQVTGNEQFF. The CDR3 region has the DNA TGCGCCAGCAGCTTGGAACAGGTCACAGGGAATGAGCAGTTCTTC.

The chain carries TRBV5-1 and TRBJ1-2; D might be TRBD1 (6 bases). Germline V CDR1 and CDR2: SGHRS, YFSETQ. The CDR3 is 16 amino acids. Trimming removed 2 bases from V and 4 bases from J, with 18 bases in between. CDR3 amino acids: CASSLAPDRLRYGYTF. The CDR3 DNA follows: TGCGCCAGCAGCTTAGCCCCGGACAGATTGCGCTATGGCTACACCTTC.

V and J are TRBV5-1 and TRBJ1-4; TRBD1 might be the D (5 bases). The CDR3 sequence is 17 residues long. Trimming removed 0 bases from V and 1 base from J, with 13 bases in between. Germline loops: CDR1 SGHRS, CDR2 YFSETQ. CDR3: CASSLVGELGTNEKLFF. The CDR3 DNA reads as TGCGCCAGCAGCTTGGTAGGGGAATTGGGAACTAATGAAAAACTGTTTTTT.

V usage is TRBV5-1 and J usage is TRBJ1-6, with D perhaps matching TRBD1 (6 bases). The V end lost 3 bases, the J end lost 7 bases, and 8 bases lay between the germline ends. The CDR3 sequence is 13 residues long. Germline V CDR1 and CDR2: SGHRS, YFSETQ. CDR3 sequence: CASSSTGNSPLHF. As DNA, the CDR3 is TGCGCCAGCAGCTCTACAGGGAATTCACCCCTCCACTTT.

A remark on this clone: At the DNA level, this CDR3 is encoded by other sequences in the same sample as well. The V call is TRBV6-5, the J call TRBJ2-5; D is perhaps TRBD1 (5 bases). V lost 5 bases to trimming and J lost 1 base, with 5 bases between them. Germline V gene sequence: CDR1 MNHEY, CDR2 SVGAGI. The length of the CDR3 is 12 residues. The CDR3 protein is CASSRGQETQYF. As DNA, the CDR3 is TGTGCCAGCAGTAGGGGCCAAGAGACCCAGTACTTC.

The chain recombines TRBV28 with TRBJ1-2; D is possibly TRBD1 (5 bases). Trimming took off 6 bases at V and 4 bases at J, with 21 bases between the two ends. Germline V gene lookup returns CDR1 MDHEN and CDR2 SYDVKM. The CDR3 runs to 16 residues. CDR3 sequence reads: CASRIATTEPAYGYTF. CDR3 sequence (DNA): TGTGCCAGCAGAATCGCCACGACAGAGCCAGCCTATGGCTACACCTTC.

To note about this clone: This sample also contains other DNA sequences that code for the same CDR3. The rearrangement uses TRBV4-1 and TRBJ1-1; TRBD1 aligns across 9 bases. The CDR3 is made up of 14 amino acids. Trimming cost V 4 bases and J 2 bases; bases outside gene matches: 2. CDR1 MGHRA and CDR2 YSYEKL come from the germline V gene. The CDR3 region has the DNA TGCGCCAGCAGCCCGACAGGGGGTAACACTGAAGCTTTCTTT. Amino acid sequence: CASSPTGGNTEAFF.

This chain links TRBV5-1 with TRBJ1-1; perhaps TRBD1 as D (6 bases). The CDR3 length is 13 residues. Trimming removed 7 bases at V and 1 base at J, with 11 bases between. Germline lookup yields CDR1 SGHRS and CDR2 YFSETQ. CDR3 residues: CASRADRNTEAFF. CDR3 DNA: TGCGCCAGCCGGGCGGACAGGAACACTGAAGCTTTCTTT.

J is TRBJ1-1 and V is TRBV2; D call uncertain. The germline V and J ends were trimmed by 1 base and 10 bases, with 13 bases remaining between them. This CDR3 has 13 amino acids. Germline V gene data show CDR1 as SNHLY and CDR2 as FYNNEI. The CDR3 loop is CASSEERLTGAFF. As DNA, the CDR3 is TGTGCCAGCAGTGAAGAGAGGCTGACGGGAGCTTTCTTT.

The chain uses TRBV28 and TRBJ2-5; 7 bases fit TRBD2. This CDR3 has 15 amino acids. Trimming took 6 bases from V and 5 from J; bases not matched to a gene: 12. Germline V gene data show CDR1 as MDHEN and CDR2 as SYDVKM. The CDR3: CASSVGREWGETQYF. The CDR3 DNA sequence: TGTGCCAGCAGCGTGGGGCGGGAGTGGGGGGAGACCCAGTACTTC.

This chain joins TRBV27 and TRBJ2-2, with D possibly being TRBD1 (6 bases). With 1 base removed from V and 7 bases from J, the gap between germline ends came to 22 bases. Per the germline V gene, CDR1 is MNHEY and CDR2 is SMNVEV (reference sequence). This CDR3 is built from 18 residues. The CDR3 DNA reads as TGTGCCAGCAGTTTATATCTCCCTCTGGGGGCCAGGGGCGGGGAGCTGTTTTTT. Translation gives CASSLYLPLGARGGELFF.

The chain has TRBV19 and TRBJ2-7, with D unresolved. Germline CDR1 and CDR2: LNHDA and SQIVND (reference sequence). CDR3 length: 13 residues. Trimming shortened V by 5 bases and J by 0 bases, and 8 bases separated the two germline ends. The CDR3 is CASSRKSSYEQYF. The CDR3 nucleotides are TGTGCCAGTAGTCGAAAGAGCTCCTACGAGCAGTACTTC. The entire variable domain, with the rest obtained from reference TRBV19 and TRBJ2-7, is as follows: DGGITQSPKYLFRKEGQNVTLSCEQNLNHDAMYWYRQDPGQGLRLIYYSQIVNDFQKGDIAEGYSVSREKKESFPLTVTSAQKNPTAFYLCASSRKSSYEQYFGPGTRLTVT.